Below, 26 T cell receptor beta chains from the same sample are listed, as sequenced in a study of early T cells in non-severe SARS-CoV-2 infection. Using its own MiXCR run on the 5' RACE reads, TCRdb lists one record per CDR3 protein. The sample has roughly 55,000 distinct CDR3 sequences, about 15% seen once. The input for sequencing was whole blood, taken at baseline. The source of these receptors is an adult who was a healthcare worker with PCR-confirmed SARS-CoV-2 infection or an uninfected control (not recorded which).

In DNA, the CDR3 is TGTGCCAGCAGCCAGCGGTGGAGCAGTGTGGAGCAGTTCTTC. Translation gives CASSQRWSSVEQFF. The chain couples TRBV14 to TRBJ2-1; D is unclear. The length of the CDR3 is 14 residues. Trimming stripped 3 bases from V and 10 bases from J, with 16 bases between. The germline V gene has CDR1 SGHDN and CDR2 FVKESK.

The chain recombines TRBV21-1 with TRBJ2-2. TRBV21-1 is a pseudogene locus. There are 14 residues in the CDR3. In DNA, the CDR3 is TGTGCCAGCAGCAAAGCGCAGTCAGGCGGGGAGCTGTTTTTT. This encodes CASSKAQSGGELFF.

The V and J genes are TRBV20-1 and TRBJ2-1; 7 nucleotides agree with TRBD2. Germline CDR1 DFQATT, CDR2 SNEGSKA (reference sequence). The CDR3 consists of 14 residues. J gave up 6 bases and V 7 bases, and 12 bases lay outside the gene matches. The CDR3 is CSVPTSLGPNEQFF. The CDR3 DNA is TGCAGTGTACCGACTAGCTTAGGACCCAATGAGCAGTTCTTC.

The V and J genes are TRBV29-1 and TRBJ2-2, with D maybe TRBD1 (6 bases). This CDR3 has 14 residues. V was trimmed by 5 bases and J by 6 bases, leaving 16 bases between them. Germline-derived CDR1 and CDR2 are SQVTM and ANQGSEA. CDR3 coding DNA: TGCAGCGTTACACAGGGTATCGAGGCCGGGGAGCTGTTTTTT. This sequence encodes CSVTQGIEAGELFF.

V gene TRBV7-6 combines with J gene TRBJ2-7, with D perhaps TRBD2 (5 bases). Deletions cut 5 bases from V and 0 bases from J, with 11 bases between. Germline values: CDR1 SGHVS, CDR2 FNYEAQ. The CDR3 is made up of 14 amino acids. The CDR3 DNA is TGTGCCAGCAGCCCTCGCGGGTCCTCCTACGAGCAGTACTTC. Protein sequence: CASSPRGSSYEQYF. The whole variable domain, remainder taken from reference TRBV7-6 and TRBJ2-7, is GAGVSQSPRYKVTKRGQDVALRCDPISGHVSLYWYRQALGQGPEFLTYFNYEAQQDKSGLPNDRFSAERPEGSISTLTIQRTEQRDSAMYRCASSPRGSSYEQYFGPGTRLTVT.

This clonotype was seen ten or more times. The V gene is TRBV29-1, the J gene TRBJ1-5; 7 positions match TRBD1. This CDR3 region has 14 residues. Germline-derived CDR1 and CDR2 are SQVTM and ANQGSEA. Losses at the gene ends were 8 bases for V and 7 bases for J; bases not matched to a gene: 14. The CDR3 spells CSSQWGDRDQPQHF. CDR3 nucleotides: TGCAGCTCCCAGTGGGGTGACAGGGACCAGCCCCAGCATTTT.

This clonotype was counted many times. This chain joins TRBV18 and TRBJ2-3, with a possible D match to TRBD2 (5 bases). The CDR3 sequence is 15 residues long. Germline-derived CDR1 and CDR2 are KGHSH and LQKENI. Trimming stripped 4 bases from V and 2 bases from J, with 13 bases between. The CDR3, as DNA: TGTGCCAGCTCACGCATCAGCGGCTACACAGATACGCAGTATTTT. It is translated as CASSRISGYTDTQYF.

This clonotype was detected a few times. The chain couples TRBV18 to TRBJ1-5; D is possibly TRBD1 (6 bases). The CDR3 consists of 14 residues. Germline loops: CDR1 KGHSH, CDR2 LQKENI. Trimming took off 4 bases at V and 4 bases at J, with 11 bases between the two ends. CDR3 amino acids: CASSLGTMNQPQHF. CDR3 DNA sequence: TGTGCCAGCTCACTAGGGACAATGAATCAGCCCCAGCATTTT.

This clonotype was seen repeatedly, ten times or more. V gene TRBV11-2 combines with J gene TRBJ2-1; D is possibly TRBD2 (6 bases). Germline CDR1 is SGHAT and CDR2 is FQNNGV. V shed 4 bases and J shed 10 bases, with 20 bases lying between them. The CDR3 length is 15 residues. The CDR3 DNA is TGTGCCAGCAGCTCCACCGTGGCTGGCGGGACCGAGCAGTTCTTC. It translates to CASSSTVAGGTEQFF.

The sample holds many counts of this clonotype. The rearrangement joins TRBV7-6 to TRBJ2-2; no firm D call. The CDR3 extends over 16 amino acids. Germline-derived CDR1 and CDR2 are SGHVS and FNYEAQ. Trimming stripped 1 base from V and 0 bases from J, with 9 bases between. The CDR3 coding sequence is TGTGCCAGCAGCTTAGGCAGGTATTCGAACACCGGGGAGCTGTTTTTT. This translates into CASSLGRYSNTGELFF.

This clonotype was counted only a few times. The chain has TRBV20-1 and TRBJ2-1; D is ambiguous. Trimming left V 1 base short and J 8 bases short, with 18 bases between. The CDR3 extends over 15 amino acids. The germline V gene has CDR1 DFQATT and CDR2 SNEGSKA (reference sequence). CDR3 region: CSARASSHGFHEQFF. The CDR3, as DNA: TGCAGTGCTAGAGCCTCCTCCCATGGGTTCCATGAGCAGTTCTTC.

This clonotype was recorded many times. The chain employs TRBV30 and TRBJ1-4; no firm D call. Per the germline V gene, CDR1 is GTSNPN and CDR2 is SVGIG (reference sequence). V gave up 4 bases and J gave up 7 bases, with 10 bases separating them. The CDR3 is 12 amino acids. CDR3 in DNA: TGTGCCTGGAAGGCCCTGGGTGAAAAACTGTTTTTT. Amino acids: CAWKALGEKLFF. Together with reference TRBV30 and TRBJ1-4, the CDR3 gives the full variable domain: SQTIHQWPATLVQPVGSPLSLECTVEGTSNPNLYWYRQAAGRGLQLLFYSVGIGQISSEVPQNLSASRPQDRQFILSSKKLLLSDSGFYLCAWKALGEKLFFGSGTQLSVL.

The chain has TRBV10-1 and TRBJ1-1; D might be TRBD1 (5 bases). Per germline, CDR1 WNHNN and CDR2 SYGVQD (reference sequence). The CDR3 is made up of 13 amino acids. V lost 5 bases to trimming and J lost 1 base, with 8 bases between them. CDR3 in amino acids: CASSHTGNTEAFF. The CDR3 DNA sequence: TGCGCCAGCAGTCATACAGGGAACACTGAAGCTTTCTTT.

The V gene is TRBV6-6, the J gene TRBJ2-5; D is possibly TRBD1 or TRBD2 (5 bases each). This CDR3 spans 14 amino acids. Deletions cut 6 bases from V and 2 bases from J, with 13 bases between. From germline, CDR1 is MNHNY and CDR2 SVGAGI (reference sequence). The CDR3 loop reads CASSPTWGQETQYF. CDR3 sequence (DNA): TGTGCCAGCAGCCCTACATGGGGGCAAGAGACCCAGTACTTC.

V usage is TRBV11-2 and J usage is TRBJ2-1, with D perhaps being TRBD1 or TRBD2 (5 bases each). Trimming shortened V by 5 bases and J by 4 bases, and 15 bases separated the two germline ends. Germline V lookup: CDR1 SGHAT, CDR2 FQNNGV. The CDR3 contains 15 residues. The CDR3 protein is CASSRAGTSYNEQFF. As DNA, the CDR3 is TGTGCCAGCAGCCGAGCCGGGACCAGTTACAATGAGCAGTTCTTC.

The chain has TRBV6-5 and TRBJ2-5, with unresolved D. The CDR3 sequence is 15 residues long. Per the germline V gene, CDR1 is MNHEY and CDR2 is SVGAGI. Trimming cost V 0 bases and J 2 bases, with 10 bases left between them. The CDR3 DNA reads as TGTGCCAGCAGTTACTCCTGGGGTCTGCAAGAGACCCAGTACTTC. Amino acids: CASSYSWGLQETQYF.

This clonotype was picked up a small number of times. This chain links TRBV6-5 with TRBJ1-5; 7 bases align to TRBD1. CDR1 is MNHEY, CDR2 SVGAGI, per germline. With 6 bases clipped from V and 11 bases from J, the junction kept 7 bases outside the gene matches. The CDR3 totals 12 residues. The CDR3 region has the DNA TGTGCCAGCAGGACAGGGTTATCGGCCCAGCATTTT. Protein: CASRTGLSAQHF.

The V and J genes are TRBV3-1 and TRBJ2-7; 9 positions match TRBD2. The CDR3 extends over 16 amino acids. Trimming took 6 bases from V and 0 from J; bases not matched to a gene: 9. The germline CDR1 and CDR2 sequences are LGHDT and YNNKEL (reference sequence). The CDR3 spells CASRALSGGSSYEQYF. The CDR3 coding sequence is TGTGCCAGCAGGGCTCTGAGCGGGGGGAGCTCCTACGAGCAGTACTTC.

This chain links TRBV2 with TRBJ1-6, with a possible D match to TRBD1 (6 bases). Looked up from germline, CDR1 is SNHLY and CDR2 is FYNNEI. V was clipped by 6 bases and J by 15 bases, with 21 bases between them. This CDR3 comprises 14 residues. Here the CDR3 DNA reads TGTGCCAGCAGATCTAGACAGGCTAATTCAGGCCTCCACTTT. This codes for CASRSRQANSGLHF.

V usage is TRBV4-1 and J usage is TRBJ2-7; D is perhaps TRBD2 (7 bases). The CDR3 covers 16 residues. In germline, CDR1 is MGHRA, CDR2 YSYEKL. The V end was cut by 1 base, the J end by 3 bases, with 16 bases between. The CDR3 coding sequence is TGCGCCAGCAGCCAAGTATTAGGGGGAGGGGTCTACGAGCAGTACTTC. Amino acid sequence: CASSQVLGGGVYEQYF.

The rearrangement links TRBV30 to TRBJ1-1; no clear D. CDR1 and CDR2 (germline): GTSNPN, SVGIG (reference sequence). The CDR3 loop spans 12 amino acids. The V and J ends lost 3 bases and 4 bases respectively, with 9 bases between them. CDR3 nucleotide sequence: TGTGCCTGGAGGGCAGTGGGCACTGAAGCTTTCTTT. Its translation: CAWRAVGTEAFF.

This clonotype was seen many times. The gene calls are TRBV7-9 and TRBJ2-7; 7 nucleotides align to TRBD1. The germline gives CDR1 SEHNR, CDR2 FQNEAQ (reference sequence). The CDR3 runs 14 residues. V was pared by 5 bases and J by 0 bases, with 4 bases of the junction left unmatched. CDR3 in amino acids: CASSPGQSSYEQYF. DNA of the CDR3: TGTGCCAGCAGCCCGGGACAGAGCTCCTACGAGCAGTACTTC. The full variable domain, in which reference TRBV7-9 and TRBJ2-7 provide the parts outside the CDR3, is DTGVSQNPRHKITKRGQNVTFRCDPISEHNRLYWYRQTLGQGPEFLTYFQNEAQLEKSRLLSDRFSAERPKGSFSTLEIQRTEQGDSAMYLCASSPGQSSYEQYFGPGTRLTVT.

V is TRBV4-2 and J is TRBJ2-3, with D unresolved. V shed 0 bases and J shed 7 bases, with 11 bases lying between them. Germline CDR1 is LGHNA and CDR2 is YNFKEQ. This CDR3 is 14 amino acids long. DNA of the CDR3: TGTGCCAGCAGCCAAGATCTTGTGGGATATACGCAGTATTTT. This translates into CASSQDLVGYTQYF.

This chain connects TRBV29-1 to TRBJ2-3; possible D gene TRBD1, 5 bases. Per the germline V gene, CDR1 is SQVTM and CDR2 is ANQGSEA. Trimming took off 7 bases at V and 3 bases at J, with 17 bases between the two ends. The CDR3 is made up of 14 amino acids. The CDR3 reads CSATLGQGTDTQYF. CDR3 nucleotide sequence: TGCAGCGCTACACTTGGGCAGGGAACAGATACGCAGTATTTT.

The chain uses TRBV29-1 and TRBJ2-5, with 7 bases fitting TRBD2. Germline V gene data show CDR1 as SQVTM and CDR2 as ANQGSEA. The V gene end was trimmed by 8 bases and the J gene end by 2 bases; junction bases not matched to a gene: 14. The CDR3 consists of 15 residues. The CDR3 region has the DNA TGCAGCTACTGGGTGGCTAGCGGACCACAAGAGACCCAGTACTTC. Translated, it gives CSYWVASGPQETQYF.

In its sample, this clonotype was seen once. This chain uses TRBV5-8 with TRBJ2-5; D is unresolved. The ends were cut back, 4 bases at V and 7 bases at J, with 11 bases in the middle. Germline V gene lookup returns CDR1 SGHTS and CDR2 YDEGEE. There are 12 residues in the CDR3. The CDR3 nucleotides are TGTGCCAGCAGCAACGGTTGGGCGACCCAGTACTTC. Its translation: CASSNGWATQYF.